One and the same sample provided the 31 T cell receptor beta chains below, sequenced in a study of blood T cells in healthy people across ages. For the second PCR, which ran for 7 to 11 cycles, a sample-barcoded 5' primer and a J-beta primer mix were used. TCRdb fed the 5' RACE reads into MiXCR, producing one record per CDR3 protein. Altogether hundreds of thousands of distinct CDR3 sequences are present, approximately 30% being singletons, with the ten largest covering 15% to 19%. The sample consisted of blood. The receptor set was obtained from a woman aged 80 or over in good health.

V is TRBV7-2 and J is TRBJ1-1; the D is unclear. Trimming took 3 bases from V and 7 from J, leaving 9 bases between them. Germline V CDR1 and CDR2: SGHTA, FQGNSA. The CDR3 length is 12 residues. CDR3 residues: CASSLTGNEAFF. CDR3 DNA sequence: TGTGCCAGCAGCTTGACGGGGAATGAAGCTTTCTTT.

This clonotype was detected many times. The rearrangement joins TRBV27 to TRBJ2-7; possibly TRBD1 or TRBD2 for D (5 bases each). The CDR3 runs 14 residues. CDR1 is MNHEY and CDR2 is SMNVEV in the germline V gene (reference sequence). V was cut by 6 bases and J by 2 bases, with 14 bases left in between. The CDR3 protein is CASRGRDRTYEQYF. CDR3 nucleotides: TGTGCCAGCAGAGGAAGGGACCGCACCTACGAGCAGTACTTC.

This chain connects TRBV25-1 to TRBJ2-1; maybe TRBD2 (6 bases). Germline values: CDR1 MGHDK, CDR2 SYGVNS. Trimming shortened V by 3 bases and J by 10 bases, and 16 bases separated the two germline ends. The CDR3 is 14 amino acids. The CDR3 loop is CASSDDYPGREQFF. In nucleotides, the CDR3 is TGTGCCAGCAGTGATGATTATCCGGGGAGGGAGCAGTTCTTC.

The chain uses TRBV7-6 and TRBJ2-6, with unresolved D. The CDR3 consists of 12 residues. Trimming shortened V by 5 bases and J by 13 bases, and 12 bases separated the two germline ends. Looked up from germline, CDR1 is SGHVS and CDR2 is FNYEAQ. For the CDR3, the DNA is TGTGCCAGCAGCCCAATGCAAGGAGTCCTGACTTTC. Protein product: CASSPMQGVLTF.

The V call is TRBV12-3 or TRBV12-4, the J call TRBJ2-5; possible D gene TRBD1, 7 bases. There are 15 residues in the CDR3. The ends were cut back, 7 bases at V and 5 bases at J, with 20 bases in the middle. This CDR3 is CASTPEGAGRETQYF. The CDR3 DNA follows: TGTGCCAGCACCCCCGAGGGGGCTGGGAGGGAGACCCAGTACTTC.

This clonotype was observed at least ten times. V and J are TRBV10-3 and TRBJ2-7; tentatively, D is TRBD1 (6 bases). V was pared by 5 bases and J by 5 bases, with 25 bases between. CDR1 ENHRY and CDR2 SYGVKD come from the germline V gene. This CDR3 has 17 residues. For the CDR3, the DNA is TGTGCCATCAGTTATTCCCGCGGTCTTCAGGGGCAAGACGAGCAGTACTTC. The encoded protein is CAISYSRGLQGQDEQYF.

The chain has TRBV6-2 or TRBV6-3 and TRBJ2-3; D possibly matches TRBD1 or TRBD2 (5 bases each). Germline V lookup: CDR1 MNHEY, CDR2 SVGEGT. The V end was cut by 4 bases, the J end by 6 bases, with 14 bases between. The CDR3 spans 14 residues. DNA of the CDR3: TGTGCCAGCAGTTTTTCCCAGGGACCGGATACGCAGTATTTT. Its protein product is CASSFSQGPDTQYF.

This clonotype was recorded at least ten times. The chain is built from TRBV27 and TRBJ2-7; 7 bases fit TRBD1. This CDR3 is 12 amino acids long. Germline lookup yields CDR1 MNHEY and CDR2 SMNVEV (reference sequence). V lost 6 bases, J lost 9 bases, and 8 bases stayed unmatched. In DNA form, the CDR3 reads TGTGCCAGCAGCCCCACAGGGGTGGTGCAGTACTTC. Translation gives CASSPTGVVQYF.

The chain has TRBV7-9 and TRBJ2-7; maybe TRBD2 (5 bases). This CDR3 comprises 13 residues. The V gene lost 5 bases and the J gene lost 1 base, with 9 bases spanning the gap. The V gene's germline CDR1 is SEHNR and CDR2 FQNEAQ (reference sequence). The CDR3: CASSPGISYEQYF. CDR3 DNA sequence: TGTGCCAGCAGCCCCGGGATTTCCTACGAGCAGTACTTC.

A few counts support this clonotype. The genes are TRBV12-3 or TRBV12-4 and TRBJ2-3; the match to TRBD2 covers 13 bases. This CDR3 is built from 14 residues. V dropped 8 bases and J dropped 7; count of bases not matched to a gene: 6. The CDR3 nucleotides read TGTGCCAGCCGACTAGCGGGGGGCCGGAATACGCAGTATTTT. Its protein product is CASRLAGGRNTQYF.

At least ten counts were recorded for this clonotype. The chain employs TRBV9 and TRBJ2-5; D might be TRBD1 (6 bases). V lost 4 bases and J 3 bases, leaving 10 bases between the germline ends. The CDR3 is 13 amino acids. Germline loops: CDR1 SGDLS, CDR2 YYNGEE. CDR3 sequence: CASSKGDKETQYF. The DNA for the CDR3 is TGTGCCAGCAGCAAAGGGGACAAAGAGACCCAGTACTTC.

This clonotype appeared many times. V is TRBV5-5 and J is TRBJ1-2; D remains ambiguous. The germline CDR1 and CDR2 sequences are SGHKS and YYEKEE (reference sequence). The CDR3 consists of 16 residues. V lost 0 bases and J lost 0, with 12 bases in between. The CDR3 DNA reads TGTGCCAGCAGCTTGGGGACCACTAGTTCTAACTATGGCTACACCTTC. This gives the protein CASSLGTTSSNYGYTF.

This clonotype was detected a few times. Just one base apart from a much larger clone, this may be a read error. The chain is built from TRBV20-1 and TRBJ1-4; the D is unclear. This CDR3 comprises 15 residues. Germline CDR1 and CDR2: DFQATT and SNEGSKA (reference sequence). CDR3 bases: TGCAGTGTTACCCCCCTTTCAGCAACTAGTGAAAAACTGTTTTTT. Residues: CSVTPLSATSEKLFF.

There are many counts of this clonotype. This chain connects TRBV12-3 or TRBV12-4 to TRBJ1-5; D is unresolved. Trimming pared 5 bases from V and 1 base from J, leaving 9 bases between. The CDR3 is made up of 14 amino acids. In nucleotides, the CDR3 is TGTGCCAGCAGTCGGGTCTACAGCAATCAGCCCCAGCATTTT. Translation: CASSRVYSNQPQHF.

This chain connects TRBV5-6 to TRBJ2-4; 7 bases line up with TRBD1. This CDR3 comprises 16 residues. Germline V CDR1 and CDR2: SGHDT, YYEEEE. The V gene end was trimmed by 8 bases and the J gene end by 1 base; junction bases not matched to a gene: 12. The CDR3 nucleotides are TGTGCCAGTAGCCAGAGGCTACAGGGGGCCAAAAACATTCAGTACTTC. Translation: CASSQRLQGAKNIQYF.

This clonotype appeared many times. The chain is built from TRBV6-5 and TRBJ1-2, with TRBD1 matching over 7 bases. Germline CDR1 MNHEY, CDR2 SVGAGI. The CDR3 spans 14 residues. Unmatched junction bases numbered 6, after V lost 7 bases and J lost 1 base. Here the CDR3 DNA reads TGTGCCAGCACCCCGACAGGGTTTAACTATGGCTACACCTTC. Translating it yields CASTPTGFNYGYTF.

The CDR3 region is CASGLLASSSEQYF. The CDR3 DNA reads as TGTGCCAGCGGGTTACTAGCATCCTCAAGCGAGCAGTACTTC. The rearrangement joins TRBV6-2 or TRBV6-3 to TRBJ2-7; D may be TRBD2 (6 bases). The V gene's germline CDR1 is MNHEY and CDR2 SVGEGT. Trimming left V 8 bases short and J 6 bases short, with 20 bases between. This CDR3 region has 14 residues.

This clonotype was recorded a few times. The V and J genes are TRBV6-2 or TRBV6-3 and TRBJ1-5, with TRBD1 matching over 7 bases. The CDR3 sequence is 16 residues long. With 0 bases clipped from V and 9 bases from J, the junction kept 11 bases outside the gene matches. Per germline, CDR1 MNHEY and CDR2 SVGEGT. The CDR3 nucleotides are TGTGCCAGCAGTTACTCGAATCTTCAGGGGGGAAGGCCCCAGCATTTT. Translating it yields CASSYSNLQGGRPQHF.

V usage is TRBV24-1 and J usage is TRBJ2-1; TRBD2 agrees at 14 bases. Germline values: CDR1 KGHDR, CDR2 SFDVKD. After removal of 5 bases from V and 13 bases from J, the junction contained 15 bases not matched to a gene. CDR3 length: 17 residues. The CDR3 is CATSAQTGTSGGGTQFF. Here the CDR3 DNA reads TGTGCCACCAGTGCCCAAACCGGGACTAGCGGGGGCGGGACCCAGTTCTTC.

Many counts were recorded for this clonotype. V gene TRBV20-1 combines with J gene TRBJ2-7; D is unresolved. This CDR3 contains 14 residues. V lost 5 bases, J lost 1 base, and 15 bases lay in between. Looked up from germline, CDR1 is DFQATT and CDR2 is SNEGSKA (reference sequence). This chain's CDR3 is CSAGRILGSYEQYF. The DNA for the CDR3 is TGCAGTGCTGGCAGGATCCTGGGGTCCTACGAGCAGTACTTC.

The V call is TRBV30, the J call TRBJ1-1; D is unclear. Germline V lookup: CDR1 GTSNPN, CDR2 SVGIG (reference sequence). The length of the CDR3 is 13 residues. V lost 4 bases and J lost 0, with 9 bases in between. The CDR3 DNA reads TGTGCCTGGAAATGGGATATGAACACTGAAGCTTTCTTT. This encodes CAWKWDMNTEAFF.

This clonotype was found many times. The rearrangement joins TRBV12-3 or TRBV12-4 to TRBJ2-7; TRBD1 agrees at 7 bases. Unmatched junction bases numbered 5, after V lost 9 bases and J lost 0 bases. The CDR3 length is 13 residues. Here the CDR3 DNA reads TGTGCCAGGACGACAGGGCTCTCCTACGAGCAGTACTTC. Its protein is CARTTGLSYEQYF.

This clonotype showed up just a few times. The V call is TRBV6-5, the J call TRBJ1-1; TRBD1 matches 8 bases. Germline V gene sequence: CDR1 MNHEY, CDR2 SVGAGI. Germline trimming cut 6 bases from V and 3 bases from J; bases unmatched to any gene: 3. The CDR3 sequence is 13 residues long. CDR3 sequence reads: CASRGTGYTEAFF. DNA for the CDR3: TGTGCCAGCAGAGGGACAGGTTACACTGAAGCTTTCTTT.

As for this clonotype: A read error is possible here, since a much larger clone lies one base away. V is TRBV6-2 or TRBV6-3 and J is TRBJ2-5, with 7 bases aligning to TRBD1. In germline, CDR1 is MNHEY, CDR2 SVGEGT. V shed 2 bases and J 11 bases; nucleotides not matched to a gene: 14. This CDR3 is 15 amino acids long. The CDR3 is CASSYQGENRDEQYF. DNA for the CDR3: TGTGCCAGCAGTTACCAGGGGGAGAATAGGGATGAGCAGTACTTC.

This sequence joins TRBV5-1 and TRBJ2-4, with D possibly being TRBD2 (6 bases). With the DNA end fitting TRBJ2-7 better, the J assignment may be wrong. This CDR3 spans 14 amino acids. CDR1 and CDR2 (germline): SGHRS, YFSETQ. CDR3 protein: CASTQVSGVYEQYF. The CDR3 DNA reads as TGCGCCAGCACCCAAGTGTCGGGGGTCTACGAGCAGTACTTC.

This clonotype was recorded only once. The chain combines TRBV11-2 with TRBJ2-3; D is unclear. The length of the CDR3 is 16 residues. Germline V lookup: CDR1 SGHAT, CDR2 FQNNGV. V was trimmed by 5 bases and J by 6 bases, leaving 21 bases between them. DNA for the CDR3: TGTGCCAGCAGCCCCAGTGGAGCGCCCTCTGAGGATACGCAGTATTTT. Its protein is CASSPSGAPSEDTQYF.

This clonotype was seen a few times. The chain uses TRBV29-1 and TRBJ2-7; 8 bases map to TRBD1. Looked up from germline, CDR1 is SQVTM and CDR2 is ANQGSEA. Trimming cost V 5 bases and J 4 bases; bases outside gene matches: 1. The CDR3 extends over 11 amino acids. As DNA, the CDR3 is TGCAGCGTTCAGGGGGCTTACGAGCAGTACTTC. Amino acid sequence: CSVQGAYEQYF.

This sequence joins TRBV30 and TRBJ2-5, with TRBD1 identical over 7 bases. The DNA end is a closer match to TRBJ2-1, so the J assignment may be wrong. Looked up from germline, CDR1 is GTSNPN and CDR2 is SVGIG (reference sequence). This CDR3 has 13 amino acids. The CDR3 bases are TGTGCCTGGAACAAAGGGGGCCGAGAGACCCAGTTCTTC. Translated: CAWNKGGRETQFF.

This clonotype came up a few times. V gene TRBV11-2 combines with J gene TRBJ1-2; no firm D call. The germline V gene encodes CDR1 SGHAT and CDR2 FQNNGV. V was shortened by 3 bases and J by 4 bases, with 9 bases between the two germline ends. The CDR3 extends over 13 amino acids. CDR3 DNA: TGTGCCAGCAGCTTGCAGGTGTCCTATGGCTACACCTTC. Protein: CASSLQVSYGYTF.

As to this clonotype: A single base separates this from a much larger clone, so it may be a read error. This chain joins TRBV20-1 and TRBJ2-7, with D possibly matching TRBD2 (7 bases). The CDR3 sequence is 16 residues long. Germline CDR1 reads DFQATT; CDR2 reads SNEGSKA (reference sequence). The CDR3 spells CGASAPKGGGFYEQYF. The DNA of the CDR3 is TGCGGTGCGTCAGCCCCTAAGGGCGGGGGCTTCTACGAGCAGTACTTC.

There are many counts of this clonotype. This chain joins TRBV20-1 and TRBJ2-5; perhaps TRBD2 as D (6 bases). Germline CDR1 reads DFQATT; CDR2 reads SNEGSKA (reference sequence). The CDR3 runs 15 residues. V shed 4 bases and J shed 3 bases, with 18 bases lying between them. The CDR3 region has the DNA TGCAGTGCTACGGAGGGGCTCGTAGTGGAAGAGACCCAGTACTTC. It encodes CSATEGLVVEETQYF.